This T cell receptor beta chain was profiled in a study of PD-1 blockade in classical Hodgkin lymphoma. Regarding the study as a whole: Those patients who began receiving nivolumab less than 1 year after ASCT had lower diversity, and they were excluded.

Libraries were prepared by immunoSEQ multiplex PCR; TCRdb keeps only in-frame clonotypes and omits some of them. The table includes about 150,000 clones, approximately 72% detected once. This CDR3 has 14 amino acids. V lost 6 bases and J 2 bases, leaving 14 bases between the germline ends. CDR1 SGHRS and CDR2 YFSETQ come from the germline V gene. Turning to this clone: Its antigen remains unidentified.

Patients all relapsed after autologous stem cell transplantation, and there was variation in brentuximab vedotin exposure. The J gene is TRBJ2-5, the V gene TRBV5-1, with TRBD2 as a possible D gene (6 bases). The TCR originated in a human donor with classical Hodgkin lymphoma. This specimen consisted of peripheral blood mononuclear cells (PBMCs), obtained before the second cycle of nivolumab. Here the CDR3 DNA reads TGCGCCAGCACCTCCTCGACTAGTCAAGAGACCCAGTACTTC. Translating it yields CASTSSTSQETQYF.